A single sample gave rise to the 16 T cell receptor beta chains below, sequenced in a study of T cells in Graves' hyperthyroidism and ophthalmopathy. Template material for amplifying TCR beta CDR3 regions consisted of RNA transcripts. A set of HTBI primers served as the primers for a first-round RT-PCR of the TCR CDR3. MiXCR, run by TCRdb on the multiplex PCR reads, gives a single entry per CDR3 protein. The repertoire holds 550,000 to 850,000 distinct CDR3 sequences, around 20% seen once, with about a sixth in the top ten. Sequencing was performed on blood. Receptors were obtained from a woman aged 45-59 years with Graves' hyperthyroidism that later progressed to Graves' ophthalmopathy.

The table lists this clonotype with many counts. The genes are TRBV15 and TRBJ2-1; 13 bases align to TRBD2. CDR1 LNHNV and CDR2 YYDKDF come from the germline V gene (reference sequence). V shed 5 bases, J shed 8 bases, and the junction held 6 bases outside the gene matches. The length of the CDR3 is 15 residues. CDR3 sequence reads: CATSGGLAGRDEQFF. DNA of the CDR3: TGTGCCACCAGCGGGGGACTAGCGGGGCGAGATGAGCAGTTCTTC. The full variable domain, completed using reference TRBV15 and TRBJ2-1, is DAMVIQNPRYQVTQFGKPVTLSCSQTLNHNVMYWYQQKSSQAPKLLFHYYDKDFNNEADTPDNFQSRRPNTSFCFLDIRSPGLGDTAMYLCATSGGLAGRDEQFFGPGTRLTVL.

This clonotype came up many times. The gene calls are TRBV3-1 and TRBJ1-5; TRBD1 might be the D (5 bases). The germline V gene has CDR1 LGHDT and CDR2 YNNKEL (reference sequence). CDR3 length: 14 amino acids. Trimming took off 8 bases at V and 2 bases at J, with 13 bases between the two ends. The CDR3 is CASGSPGRNQPQHF. The CDR3 DNA reads TGTGCCAGCGGTAGTCCGGGACGCAATCAGCCCCAGCATTTT.

There are many counts of this clonotype. The genes are TRBV11-1 and TRBJ2-1; 8 bases line up with TRBD2. Germline V CDR1 and CDR2: SGHAT, FQDESV (reference sequence). This CDR3 spans 17 amino acids. V shed 3 bases, J shed 3 bases, and the junction held 10 bases outside the gene matches. CDR3 coding DNA: TGTGCCAGCAGCTTGGAGGTAGCGCGGGGGGACTACAATGAGCAGTTCTTC. Translated: CASSLEVARGDYNEQFF.

A few counts support this clonotype. This sequence joins TRBV5-1 and TRBJ2-2, with a possible D match to TRBD1 (5 bases). Trimming removed 0 bases from V and 4 bases from J, with 7 bases in between. CDR1 and CDR2 from the germline V gene are SGHRS and YFSETQ. This CDR3 is built from 14 residues. The CDR3 DNA sequence: TGCGCCAGCAGCTTGGCACAGGCCACCGGGGAGCTGTTTTTT. This encodes CASSLAQATGELFF.

This clonotype was detected many times. The chain recombines TRBV20-1 with TRBJ2-5, with 8 bases aligning to TRBD2. The germline V gene has CDR1 DFQATT and CDR2 SNEGSKA (reference sequence). The ends lost 3 bases at V and 5 bases at J; junction bases unmatched: 5. The CDR3 has 13 amino acids. The CDR3 loop reads CSASGGAFETQYF. The CDR3 nucleotides read TGCAGTGCTAGCGGGGGGGCCTTCGAGACCCAGTACTTC.

This clonotype was found a few times. The chain is built from TRBV5-1 and TRBJ2-5; D not resolved. CDR3 length: 14 residues. V was shortened by 5 bases and J by 1 base, with 12 bases between the two germline ends. Germline CDR1 reads SGHRS; CDR2 reads YFSETQ. The CDR3: CASRPGTAQETQYF. The CDR3 DNA reads as TGCGCCAGCAGACCCGGAACAGCCCAAGAGACCCAGTACTTC.

This clonotype came up many times. V gene TRBV29-1 combines with J gene TRBJ2-1, with TRBD1 identical over 7 bases. Trimming removed 1 base from V and 4 bases from J; junction bases left unmatched: 10. Germline CDR1 and CDR2: SQVTM and ANQGSEA. This CDR3 spans 16 amino acids. The CDR3 protein is CSVEGPPGQFYNEQFF. The CDR3 coding sequence is TGCAGCGTTGAAGGCCCTCCGGGACAGTTTTACAATGAGCAGTTCTTC.

This clonotype was seen at least ten times. The chain has TRBV20-1 and TRBJ2-7; 13 bases match TRBD2. The CDR3 totals 16 residues. CDR1 and CDR2 from the germline V gene are DFQATT and SNEGSKA (reference sequence). The J segment lost 4 bases and the V segment lost 0 bases, leaving 6 bases of the junction unmatched. CDR3 sequence: CSARDRGLAGLYEQYF. The CDR3 DNA reads TGCAGTGCTAGAGACCGGGGACTAGCGGGATTATACGAGCAGTACTTC.

This clonotype occurred a few times. The CDR3 ends on some other residue instead of the conserved phenylalanine or tryptophan, so this is likely a read error. The rearrangement links TRBV18 to TRBJ1-1; D is uncertain. V gave up 3 bases and J gave up 8 bases, with 10 bases separating them. The CDR3 is made up of 12 amino acids. Germline CDR1 KGHSH, CDR2 LQKENI. The CDR3 DNA reads as TGTGCCAGCTCACCCGATCGCCGCGAAGCTTTCCTT. It specifies CASSPDRREAFL.

In this sample, this clonotype turned up a few times. V and J are TRBV6-2 or TRBV6-3 and TRBJ1-3; 7 positions agree with TRBD1. CDR1 MNHEY and CDR2 SVGEGT come from the germline V gene. This CDR3 spans 15 amino acids. Losses at the gene ends were 2 bases for V and 0 bases for J; bases not matched to a gene: 1. CDR3 in DNA: TGTGCCAGCAGTTACAACAGGGGCTCTGGAAACACCATATATTTT. Protein product: CASSYNRGSGNTIYF.

The chain employs TRBV15 and TRBJ2-2; D call uncertain. The length of the CDR3 is 13 residues. Germline CDR1 is LNHNV and CDR2 is YYDKDF (reference sequence). V was clipped by 2 bases and J by 6 bases, with 7 bases between them. CDR3 coding DNA: TGTGCCACCAGCAGAACTACAGCCGGGGAGCTGTTTTTT. Its translation is CATSRTTAGELFF.

The gene calls are TRBV5-8 and TRBJ1-1, with a tentative D call TRBD1 (6 bases). Germline CDR1 is SGHTS and CDR2 is YDEGEE. The CDR3 spans 14 residues. Trimming shortened V by 5 bases and J by 5 bases, and 16 bases separated the two germline ends. The CDR3, as DNA: TGTGCCAGCAGTCGATACAGGGTGGGGACTGAAGCTTTCTTT. Protein product: CASSRYRVGTEAFF.

This clonotype was found a few times. This rearrangement joins TRBV5-1 to TRBJ1-5; the D is unclear. The CDR3 is made up of 14 amino acids. Trimming removed 4 bases at V and 5 bases at J, with 13 bases between. The germline CDR1 and CDR2 sequences are SGHRS and YFSETQ. CDR3 region: CASSPDPDHQPQHF. The CDR3 bases are TGCGCCAGCAGCCCCGATCCAGACCATCAGCCCCAGCATTTT.

In its sample, this clonotype was seen a few times. The chain couples TRBV15 to TRBJ2-2; no clear D gene. This CDR3 contains 14 residues. Germline V lookup: CDR1 LNHNV, CDR2 YYDKDF (reference sequence). Trimming removed 4 bases from V and 6 bases from J, with 12 bases in between. The chain's CDR3 is CATSMVLVAGELFF. The CDR3 DNA sequence: TGTGCCACCAGCATGGTTTTGGTGGCCGGGGAGCTGTTTTTT.

This clonotype was observed a few times. The genes are TRBV19 and TRBJ1-1, with TRBD1 matching 7 bases. Germline CDR1 and CDR2: LNHDA and SQIVND (reference sequence). The CDR3 runs 17 residues. The V segment lost 6 bases and the J segment 1 base; nucleotides outside the gene matches: 14. This CDR3 is CASRWGTAIGENTEAFF. The CDR3 DNA reads TGTGCCAGTAGATGGGGGACAGCCATTGGGGAGAACACTGAAGCTTTCTTT. The full variable domain, with the rest looked up from reference TRBV19 and TRBJ1-1, is DGGITQSPKYLFRKEGQNVTLSCEQNLNHDAMYWYRQDPGQGLRLIYYSQIVNDFQKGDIAEGYSVSREKKESFPLTVTSAQKNPTAFYLCASRWGTAIGENTEAFFGQGTRLTVV.

The rearrangement links TRBV20-1 to TRBJ2-7; D is possibly TRBD1 or TRBD2 (6 bases each). The CDR3 runs to 13 residues. CDR1 is DFQATT, CDR2 SNEGSKA, per germline (reference sequence). With 6 bases removed from V and 5 bases from J, the gap between germline ends came to 17 bases. CDR3 in DNA: TGCAGTGCCCGGGGGCTACCGCACAACGAGCAGTACTTC. It yields the protein CSARGLPHNEQYF.